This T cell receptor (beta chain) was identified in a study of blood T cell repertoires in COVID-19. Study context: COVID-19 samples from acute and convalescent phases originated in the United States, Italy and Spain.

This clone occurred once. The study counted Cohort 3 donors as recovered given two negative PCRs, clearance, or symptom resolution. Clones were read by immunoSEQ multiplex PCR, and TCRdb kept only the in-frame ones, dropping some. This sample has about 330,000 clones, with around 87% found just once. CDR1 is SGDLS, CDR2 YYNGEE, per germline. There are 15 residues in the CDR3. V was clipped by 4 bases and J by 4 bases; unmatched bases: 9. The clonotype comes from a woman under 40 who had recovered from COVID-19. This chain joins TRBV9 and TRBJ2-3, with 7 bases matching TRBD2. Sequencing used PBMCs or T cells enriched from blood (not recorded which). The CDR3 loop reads CASSSLGGLPDTQYF. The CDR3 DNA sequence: TGTGCCAGCAGCTCCCTGGGGGGGTTACCAGATACGCAGTATTTT.